This entry is about one TCR beta chain. The data belong to a study of blood T cell repertoires in COVID-19. The overall study: Nucleic acid was either cDNA or gDNA, and it came from T cells, B-cell-depleted T cells, or PBMCs.

Repertoires were generated with immunoSEQ multiplex PCR, while TCRdb's copy carries only in-frame clones and drops some. The data show about 140,000 clones, with roughly 79% seen just once and roughly 8% held by the top ten. CDR3 length: 16 amino acids. The TCR comes from a human donor in a cohort sampled during active COVID-19. The genes are TRBV21-1 and TRBJ2-7; TRBD2 is taken as the D call from the table, unchecked against the DNA. TRBV21-1 is termed a pseudogene. Sequencing was carried out using peripheral blood. In DNA form, the CDR3 reads TGTGCCAGCAGCAAAGAGGATGAGGGCAGGTTCGAAGAGCAGTACTTC. Amino acids: CASSKEDEGRFEEQYF.